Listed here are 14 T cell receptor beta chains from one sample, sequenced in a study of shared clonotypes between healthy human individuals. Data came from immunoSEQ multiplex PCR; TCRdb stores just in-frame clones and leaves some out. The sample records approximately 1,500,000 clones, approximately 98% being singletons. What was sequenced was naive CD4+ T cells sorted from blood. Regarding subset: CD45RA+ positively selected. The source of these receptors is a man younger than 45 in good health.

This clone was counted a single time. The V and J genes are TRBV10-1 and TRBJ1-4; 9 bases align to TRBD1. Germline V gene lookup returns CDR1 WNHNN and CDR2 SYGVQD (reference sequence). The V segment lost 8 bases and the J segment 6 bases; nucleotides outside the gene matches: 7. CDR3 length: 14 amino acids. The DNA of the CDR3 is TGCGCCAGCTCTCCGGGACAGGGATATGAAAAACTGTTTTTT. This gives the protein CASSPGQGYEKLFF.

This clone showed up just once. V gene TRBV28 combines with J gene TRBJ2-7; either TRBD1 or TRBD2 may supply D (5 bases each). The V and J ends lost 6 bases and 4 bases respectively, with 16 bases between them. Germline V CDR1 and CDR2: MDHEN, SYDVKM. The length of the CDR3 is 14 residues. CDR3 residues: CASRHGDRLYEQYF. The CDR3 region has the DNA TGTGCCAGCAGGCACGGGGACCGCCTTTACGAGCAGTACTTC.

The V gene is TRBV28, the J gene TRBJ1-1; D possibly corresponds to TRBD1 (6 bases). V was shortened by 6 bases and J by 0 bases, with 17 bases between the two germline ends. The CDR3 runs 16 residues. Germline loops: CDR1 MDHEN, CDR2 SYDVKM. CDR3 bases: TGTGCCAGCAGAAGTATAGGGGGTCCTCTGAACACTGAAGCTTTCTTT. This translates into CASRSIGGPLNTEAFF.

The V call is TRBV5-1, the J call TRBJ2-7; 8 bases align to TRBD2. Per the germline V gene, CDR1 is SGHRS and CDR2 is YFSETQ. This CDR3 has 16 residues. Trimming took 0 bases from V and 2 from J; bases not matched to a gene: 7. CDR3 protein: CASSLDPGLGTYEQYF. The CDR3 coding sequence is TGCGCCAGCAGCTTGGATCCGGGACTAGGTACCTACGAGCAGTACTTC.

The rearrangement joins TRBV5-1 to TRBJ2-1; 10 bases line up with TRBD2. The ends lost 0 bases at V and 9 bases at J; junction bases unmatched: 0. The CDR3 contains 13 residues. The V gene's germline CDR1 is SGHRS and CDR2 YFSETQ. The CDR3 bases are TGCGCCAGCAGCTTGGAGCGGGAGGGTGAGCAGTTCTTC. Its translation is CASSLEREGEQFF.

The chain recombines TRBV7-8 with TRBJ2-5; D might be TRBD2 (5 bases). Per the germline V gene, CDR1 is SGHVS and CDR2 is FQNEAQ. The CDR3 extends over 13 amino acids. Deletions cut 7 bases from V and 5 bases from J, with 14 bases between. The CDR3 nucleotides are TGTGCCAGCATCCCCCGCGGGTTGGAGACCCAGTACTTC. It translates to CASIPRGLETQYF. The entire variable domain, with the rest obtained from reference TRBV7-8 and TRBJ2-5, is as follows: GAGVSQSPRYKVAKRGQDVALRCDPISGHVSLFWYQQALGQGPEFLTYFQNEAQLDKSGLPSDRFFAERPEGSVSTLKIQRTQQEDSAVYLCASIPRGLETQYFGPGTRLLVL.

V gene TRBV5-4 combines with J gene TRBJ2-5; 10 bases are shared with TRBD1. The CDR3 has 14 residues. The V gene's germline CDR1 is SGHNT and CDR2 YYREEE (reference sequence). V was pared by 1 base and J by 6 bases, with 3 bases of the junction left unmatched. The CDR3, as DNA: TGTGCCAGCAGCTTGCCGGGACAGGGGCAGACCCAGTACTTC. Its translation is CASSLPGQGQTQYF. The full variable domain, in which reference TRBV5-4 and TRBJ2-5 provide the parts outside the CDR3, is ETGVTQSPTHLIKTRGQQVTLRCSSQSGHNTVSWYQQALGQGPQFIFQYYREEENGRGNFPPRFSGLQFPNYSSELNVNALELDDSALYLCASSLPGQGQTQYFGPGTRLLVL.

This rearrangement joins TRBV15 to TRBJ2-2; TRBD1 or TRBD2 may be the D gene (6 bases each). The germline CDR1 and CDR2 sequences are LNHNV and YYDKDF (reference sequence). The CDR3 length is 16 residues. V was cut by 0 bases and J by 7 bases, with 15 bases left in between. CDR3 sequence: CATSREYGGWSGELFF. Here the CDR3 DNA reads TGTGCCACCAGCAGAGAGTACGGGGGCTGGAGCGGGGAGCTGTTTTTT.

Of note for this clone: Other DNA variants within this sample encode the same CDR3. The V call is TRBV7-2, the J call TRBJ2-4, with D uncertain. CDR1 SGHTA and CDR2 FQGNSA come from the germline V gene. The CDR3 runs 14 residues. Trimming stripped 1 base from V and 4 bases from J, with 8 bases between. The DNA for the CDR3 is TGTGCCAGCAGCTTAGGCGGTAGTAAAAACATTCAGTACTTC. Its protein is CASSLGGSKNIQYF.

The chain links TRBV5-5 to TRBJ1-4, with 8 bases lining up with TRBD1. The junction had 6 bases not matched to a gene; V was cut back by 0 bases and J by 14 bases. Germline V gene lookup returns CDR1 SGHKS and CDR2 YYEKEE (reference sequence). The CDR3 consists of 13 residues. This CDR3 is CASSLASDRVLFF. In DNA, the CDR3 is TGTGCCAGCAGCTTGGCTTCGGACAGGGTGCTGTTTTTT.

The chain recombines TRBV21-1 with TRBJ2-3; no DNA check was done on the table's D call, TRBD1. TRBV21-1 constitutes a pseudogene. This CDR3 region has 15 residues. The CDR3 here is CASQGRQASTDTQYF. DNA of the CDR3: TGTGCCAGCCAGGGGAGACAAGCTAGCACAGATACGCAGTATTTT.

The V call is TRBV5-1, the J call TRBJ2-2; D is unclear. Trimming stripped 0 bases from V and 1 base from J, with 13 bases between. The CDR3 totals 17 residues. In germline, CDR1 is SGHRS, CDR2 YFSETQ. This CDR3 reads CASSLDPGRLNTGELFF. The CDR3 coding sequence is TGCGCCAGCAGCTTGGACCCAGGACGGCTGAACACCGGGGAGCTGTTTTTT.

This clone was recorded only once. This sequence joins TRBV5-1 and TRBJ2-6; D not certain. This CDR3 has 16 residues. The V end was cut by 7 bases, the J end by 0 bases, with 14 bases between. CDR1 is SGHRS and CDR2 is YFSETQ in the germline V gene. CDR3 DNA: TGCGCCAGCGGACCCGGCCTGGACTCTGGGGCCAACGTCCTGACTTTC. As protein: CASGPGLDSGANVLTF. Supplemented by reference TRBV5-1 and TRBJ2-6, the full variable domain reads KAGVTQTPRYLIKTRGQQVTLSCSPISGHRSVSWYQQTPGQGLQFLFEYFSETQRNKGNFPGRFSGRQFSNSRSEMNVSTLELGDSALYLCASGPGLDSGANVLTFGAGSRLTVL.

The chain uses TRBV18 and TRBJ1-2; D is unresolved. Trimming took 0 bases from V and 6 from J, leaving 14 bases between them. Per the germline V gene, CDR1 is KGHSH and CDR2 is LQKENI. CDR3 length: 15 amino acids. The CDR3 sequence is CASSPPSRQTHGYTF. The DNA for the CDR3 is TGTGCCAGCTCACCACCAAGTAGGCAGACCCATGGCTACACCTTC.